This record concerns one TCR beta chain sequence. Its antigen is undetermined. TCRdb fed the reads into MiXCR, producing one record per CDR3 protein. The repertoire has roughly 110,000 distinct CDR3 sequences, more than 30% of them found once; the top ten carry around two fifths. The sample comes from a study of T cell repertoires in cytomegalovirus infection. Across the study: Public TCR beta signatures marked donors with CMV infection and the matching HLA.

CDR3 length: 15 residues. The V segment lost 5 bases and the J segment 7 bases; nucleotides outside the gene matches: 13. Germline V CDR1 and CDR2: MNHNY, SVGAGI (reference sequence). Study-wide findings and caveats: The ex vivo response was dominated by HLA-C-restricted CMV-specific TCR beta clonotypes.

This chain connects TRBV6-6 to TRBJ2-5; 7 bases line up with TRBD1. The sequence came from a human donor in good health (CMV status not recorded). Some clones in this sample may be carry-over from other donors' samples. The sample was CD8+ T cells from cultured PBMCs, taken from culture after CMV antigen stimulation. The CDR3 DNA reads TGTGCCAGCAGTGAGGACAGGACCCTCGGTCGGACCCAGTACTTC. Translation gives CASSEDRTLGRTQYF.